This entry features one T cell receptor (beta chain) sequence. Its target is not known. The data originate from a study of Tregs in tolerant kidney transplant recipients. Study-level findings and limits: Biological reproducibility was not directly addressed in this study.

Trimming cost V 5 bases and J 5 bases; bases outside gene matches: 5. The CDR3 extends over 14 amino acids. Germline CDR1 reads SGHAT; CDR2 reads FQNNGV. This table comes from immunoSEQ multiplex PCR, and its TCRdb copy is limited to in-frame clones, with some not included. The sample gives fewer than 150,000 clones, approximately 90% of which show up once; approximately 0.59% is in the top ten. CD4+CD25+CD127- Tregs, CD4+CD25- non-Tregs, CD4 and CD8 cells were sorted. Sequenced input: CD4+ T cells from blood. The chain recombines TRBV11-2 with TRBJ2-5, with 10 bases identical to TRBD2. The origin of this receptor is a human donor in good health. CDR3 region: CASSRSGRGETQYF. CDR3 sequence (DNA): TGTGCCAGCAGCCGCAGCGGGAGGGGGGAGACCCAGTACTTC. The variable domain in full, completed from reference TRBV11-2 and TRBJ2-5, reads EAGVAQSPRYKIIEKRQSVAFWCNPISGHATLYWYQQILGQGPKLLIQFQNNGVVDDSQLPKDRFSAERLKGVDSTLKIQPAKLEDSAVYLCASSRSGRGETQYFGPGTRLLVL.